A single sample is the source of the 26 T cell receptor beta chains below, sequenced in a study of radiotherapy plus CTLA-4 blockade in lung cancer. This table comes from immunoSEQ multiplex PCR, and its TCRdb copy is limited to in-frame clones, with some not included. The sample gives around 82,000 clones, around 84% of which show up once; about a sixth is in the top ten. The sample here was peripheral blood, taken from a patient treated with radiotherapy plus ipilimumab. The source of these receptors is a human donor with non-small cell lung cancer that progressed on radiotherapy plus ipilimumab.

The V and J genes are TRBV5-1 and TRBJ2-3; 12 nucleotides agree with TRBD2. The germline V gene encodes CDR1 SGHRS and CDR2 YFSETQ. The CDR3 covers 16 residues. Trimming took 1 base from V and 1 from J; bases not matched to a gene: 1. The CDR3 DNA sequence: TGCGCCAGCAGCTTGAGGACTAGCGGGGGCACAGATACGCAGTATTTT. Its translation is CASSLRTSGGTDTQYF.

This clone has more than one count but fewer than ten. The CDR3 region is CASRTDSPVDEQFF. The CDR3 DNA follows: TGTGCCAGTAGGACAGACAGTCCGGTGGATGAGCAGTTCTTC. J is TRBJ2-1 and V is TRBV19, with D tentatively TRBD1 (5 bases). Germline CDR1 LNHDA, CDR2 SQIVND (reference sequence). Trimming took 6 bases from V and 8 from J, leaving 17 bases between them. The CDR3 runs to 14 residues.

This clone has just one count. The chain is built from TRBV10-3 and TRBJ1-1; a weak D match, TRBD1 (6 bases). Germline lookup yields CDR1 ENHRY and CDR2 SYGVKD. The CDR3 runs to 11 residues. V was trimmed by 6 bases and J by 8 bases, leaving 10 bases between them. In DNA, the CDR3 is TGTGCCATCAGGGACAGTAGCGAAGCTTTCTTT. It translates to CAIRDSSEAFF.

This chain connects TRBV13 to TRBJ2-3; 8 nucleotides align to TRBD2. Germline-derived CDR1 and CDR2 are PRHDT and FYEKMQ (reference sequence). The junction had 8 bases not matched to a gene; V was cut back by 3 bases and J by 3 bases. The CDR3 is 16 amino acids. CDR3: CASSFEGLVKTDTQYF. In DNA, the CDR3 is TGTGCCAGCAGCTTTGAGGGACTAGTAAAGACAGATACGCAGTATTTT.

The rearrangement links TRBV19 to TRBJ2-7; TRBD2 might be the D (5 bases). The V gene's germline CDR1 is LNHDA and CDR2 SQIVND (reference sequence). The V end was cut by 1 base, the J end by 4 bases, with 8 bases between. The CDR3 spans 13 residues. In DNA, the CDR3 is TGTGCCAGTAGTATAGGTCGGGGTTACGAGCAGTACTTC. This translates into CASSIGRGYEQYF.

In DNA form, the CDR3 reads TGTGCCAGCAGCCACCTTCAGGGGTTTCTGGATTACACCTTC. It specifies CASSHLQGFLDYTF. The chain carries TRBV7-8 and TRBJ1-2; D might be TRBD1 (6 bases). The germline V gene encodes CDR1 SGHVS and CDR2 FQNEAQ. There are 14 residues in the CDR3. Trimming pared 5 bases from V and 11 bases from J, leaving 21 bases between.

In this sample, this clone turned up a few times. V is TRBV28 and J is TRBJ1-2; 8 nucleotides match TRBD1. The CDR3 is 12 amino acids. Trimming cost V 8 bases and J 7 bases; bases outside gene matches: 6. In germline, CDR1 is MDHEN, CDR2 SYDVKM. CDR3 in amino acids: CASGRTGPGYTF. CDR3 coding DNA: TGTGCCAGCGGTCGGACAGGGCCTGGCTACACCTTC.

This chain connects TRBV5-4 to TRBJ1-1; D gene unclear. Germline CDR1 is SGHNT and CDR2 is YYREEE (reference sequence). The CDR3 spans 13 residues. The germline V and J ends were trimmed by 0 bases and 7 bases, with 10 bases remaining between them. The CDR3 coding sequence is TGTGCCAGCAGCTTGGCGGTCTGGGATGAAGCTTTCTTT. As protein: CASSLAVWDEAFF.

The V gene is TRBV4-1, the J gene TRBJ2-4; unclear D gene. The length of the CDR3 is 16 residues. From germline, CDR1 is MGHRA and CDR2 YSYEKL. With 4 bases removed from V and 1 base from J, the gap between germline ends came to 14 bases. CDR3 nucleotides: TGCGCCAGCAGCCCCGGGCCTGATTGGGCCAAAAACATTCAGTACTTC. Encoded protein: CASSPGPDWAKNIQYF.

CDR3 nucleotides: TGTGCCAGCAGTCCCAGGGTGCACACCGGGGAGCTGTTTTTT. Residues: CASSPRVHTGELFF. This chain joins TRBV28 and TRBJ2-2; the D gene is possibly TRBD1 (5 bases). The CDR3 covers 14 residues. Germline-derived CDR1 and CDR2 are MDHEN and SYDVKM. V was shortened by 5 bases and J by 3 bases, with 10 bases between the two germline ends.

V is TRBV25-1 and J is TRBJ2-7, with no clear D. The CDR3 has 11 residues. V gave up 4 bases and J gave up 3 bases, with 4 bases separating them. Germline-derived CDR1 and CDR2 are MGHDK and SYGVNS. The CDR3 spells CASSAGYEQYF. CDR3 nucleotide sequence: TGTGCCAGCAGTGCGGGCTACGAGCAGTACTTC.

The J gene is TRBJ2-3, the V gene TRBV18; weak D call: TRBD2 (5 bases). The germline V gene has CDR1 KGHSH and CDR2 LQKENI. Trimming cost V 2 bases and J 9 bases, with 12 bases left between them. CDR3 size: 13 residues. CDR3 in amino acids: CASSPLSGNTQYF. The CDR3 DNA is TGTGCCAGCTCACCATTGTCGGGAAACACGCAGTATTTT.

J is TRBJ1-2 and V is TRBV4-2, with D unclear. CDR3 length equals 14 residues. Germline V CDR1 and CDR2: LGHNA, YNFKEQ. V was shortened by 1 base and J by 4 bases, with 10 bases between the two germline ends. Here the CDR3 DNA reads TGTGCCAGCAGCCAAGTCCGGTCCTCCTATGGCTACACCTTC. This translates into CASSQVRSSYGYTF.

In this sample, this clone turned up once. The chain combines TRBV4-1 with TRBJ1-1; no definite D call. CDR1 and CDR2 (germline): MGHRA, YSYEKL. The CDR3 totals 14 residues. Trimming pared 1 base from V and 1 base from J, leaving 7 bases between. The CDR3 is CASSQGPTNTEAFF. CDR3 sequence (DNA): TGCGCCAGCAGCCAAGGGCCGACGAACACTGAAGCTTTCTTT.

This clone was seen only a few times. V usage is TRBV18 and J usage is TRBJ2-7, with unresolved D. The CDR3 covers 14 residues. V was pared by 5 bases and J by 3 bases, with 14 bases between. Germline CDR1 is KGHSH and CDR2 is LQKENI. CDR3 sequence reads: CASSVDTSGYEQYF. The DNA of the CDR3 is TGTGCCAGCTCAGTAGACACTTCGGGCTACGAGCAGTACTTC.

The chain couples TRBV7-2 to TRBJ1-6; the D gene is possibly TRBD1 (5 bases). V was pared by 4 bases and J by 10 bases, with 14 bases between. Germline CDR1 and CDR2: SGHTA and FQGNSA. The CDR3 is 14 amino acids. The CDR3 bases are TGTGCCAGCAGCTCCGGGACCGGTGGGTCACCCCTCCACTTT. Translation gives CASSSGTGGSPLHF.

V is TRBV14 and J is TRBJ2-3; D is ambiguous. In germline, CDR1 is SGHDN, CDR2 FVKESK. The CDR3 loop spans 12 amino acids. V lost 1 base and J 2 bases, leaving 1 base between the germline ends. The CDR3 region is CASSQVTDTQYF. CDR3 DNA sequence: TGTGCCAGCAGCCAAGTCACAGATACGCAGTATTTT.

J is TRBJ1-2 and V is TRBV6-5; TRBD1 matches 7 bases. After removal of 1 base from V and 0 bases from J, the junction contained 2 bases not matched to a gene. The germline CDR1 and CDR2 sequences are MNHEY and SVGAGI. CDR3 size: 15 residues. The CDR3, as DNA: TGTGCCAGCAGTTACTACGGGACAGCTAACTATGGCTACACCTTC. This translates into CASSYYGTANYGYTF.

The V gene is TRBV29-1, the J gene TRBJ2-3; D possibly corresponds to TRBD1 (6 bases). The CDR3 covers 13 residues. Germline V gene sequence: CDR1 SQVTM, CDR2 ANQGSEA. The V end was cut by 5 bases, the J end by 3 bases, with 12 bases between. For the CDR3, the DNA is TGCAGCGTTCCCAGGGGCGGTACAGATACGCAGTATTTT. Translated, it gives CSVPRGGTDTQYF.

In nucleotides, the CDR3 is TGCGCCAGCAGCTCCCTGGACAGGAACACTGAAGCTTTCTTT. Amino acid sequence: CASSSLDRNTEAFF. The rearrangement links TRBV5-1 to TRBJ1-1; D might be TRBD1 (6 bases). Trimming took off 3 bases at V and 1 base at J, with 10 bases between the two ends. Germline CDR1 reads SGHRS; CDR2 reads YFSETQ. The CDR3 is made up of 14 amino acids.

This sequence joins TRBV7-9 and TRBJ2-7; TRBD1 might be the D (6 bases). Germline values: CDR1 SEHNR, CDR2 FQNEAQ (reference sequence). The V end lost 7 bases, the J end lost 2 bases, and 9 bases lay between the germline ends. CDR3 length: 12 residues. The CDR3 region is CASTRDTYEQYF. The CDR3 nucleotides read TGTGCCAGCACCCGGGACACCTACGAGCAGTACTTC.

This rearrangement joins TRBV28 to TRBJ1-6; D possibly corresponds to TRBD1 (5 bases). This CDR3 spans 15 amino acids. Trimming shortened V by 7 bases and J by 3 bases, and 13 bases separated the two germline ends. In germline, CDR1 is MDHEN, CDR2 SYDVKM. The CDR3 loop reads CASTRPGHYNSPLHF. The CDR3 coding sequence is TGTGCCAGCACCCGGCCAGGGCACTATAATTCACCCCTCCACTTT.

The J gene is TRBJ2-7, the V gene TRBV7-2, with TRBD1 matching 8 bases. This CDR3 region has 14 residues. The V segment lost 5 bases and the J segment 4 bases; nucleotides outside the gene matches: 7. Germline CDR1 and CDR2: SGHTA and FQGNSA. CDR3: CASSTGQGPYEQYF. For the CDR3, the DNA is TGTGCCAGCAGCACCGGACAGGGACCATACGAGCAGTACTTC.

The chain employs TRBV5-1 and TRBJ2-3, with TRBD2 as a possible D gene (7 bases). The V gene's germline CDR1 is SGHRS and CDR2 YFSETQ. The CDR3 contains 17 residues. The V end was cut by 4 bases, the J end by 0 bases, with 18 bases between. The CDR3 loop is CASSPWGGLVSTDTQYF. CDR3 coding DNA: TGCGCCAGCAGCCCCTGGGGGGGGCTAGTCAGCACAGATACGCAGTATTTT.

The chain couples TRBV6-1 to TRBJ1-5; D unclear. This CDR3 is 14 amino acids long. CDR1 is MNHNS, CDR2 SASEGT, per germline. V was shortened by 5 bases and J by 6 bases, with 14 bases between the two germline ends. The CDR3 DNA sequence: TGTGCCAGCAGTCGAGGGATCCCTGGTCAGCCCCAGCATTTT. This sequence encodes CASSRGIPGQPQHF.

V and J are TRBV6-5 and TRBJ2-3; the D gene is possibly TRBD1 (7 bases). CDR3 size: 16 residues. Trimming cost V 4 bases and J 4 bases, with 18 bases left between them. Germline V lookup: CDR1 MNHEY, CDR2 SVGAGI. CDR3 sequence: CASSLSTGTRPDTQYF. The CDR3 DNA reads TGTGCCAGCAGTTTGTCGACAGGGACTCGGCCAGATACGCAGTATTTT.